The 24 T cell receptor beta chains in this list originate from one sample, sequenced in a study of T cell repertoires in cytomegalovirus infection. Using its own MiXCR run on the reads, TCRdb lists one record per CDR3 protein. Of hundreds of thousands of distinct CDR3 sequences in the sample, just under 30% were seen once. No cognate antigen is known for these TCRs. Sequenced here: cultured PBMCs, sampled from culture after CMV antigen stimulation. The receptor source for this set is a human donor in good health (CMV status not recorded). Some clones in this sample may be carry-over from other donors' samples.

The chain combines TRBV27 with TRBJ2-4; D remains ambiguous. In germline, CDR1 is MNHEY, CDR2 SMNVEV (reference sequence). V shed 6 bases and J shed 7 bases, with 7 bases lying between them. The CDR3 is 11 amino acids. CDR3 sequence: CASSRGNIQYF. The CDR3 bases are TGTGCCAGCAGCAGAGGTAACATTCAGTACTTC.

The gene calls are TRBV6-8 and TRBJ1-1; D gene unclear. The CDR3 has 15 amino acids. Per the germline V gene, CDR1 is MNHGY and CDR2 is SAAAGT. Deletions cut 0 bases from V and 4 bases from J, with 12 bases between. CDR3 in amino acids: CASSYSEGGVTEAFF. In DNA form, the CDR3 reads TGTGCCAGCAGTTACTCAGAGGGTGGGGTCACTGAAGCTTTCTTT.

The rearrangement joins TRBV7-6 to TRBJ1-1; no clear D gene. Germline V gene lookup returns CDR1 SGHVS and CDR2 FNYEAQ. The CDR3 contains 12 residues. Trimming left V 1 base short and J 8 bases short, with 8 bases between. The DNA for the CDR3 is TGTGCCAGCAGCTTAGAAAACGGGGAAGCTTTCTTT. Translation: CASSLENGEAFF.

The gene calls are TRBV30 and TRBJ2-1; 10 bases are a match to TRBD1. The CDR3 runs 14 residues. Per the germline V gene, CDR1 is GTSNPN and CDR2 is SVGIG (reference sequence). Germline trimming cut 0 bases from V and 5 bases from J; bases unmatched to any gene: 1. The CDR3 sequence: CAWSVGTGDNEQFF. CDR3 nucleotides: TGTGCCTGGAGTGTCGGGACAGGGGACAATGAGCAGTTCTTC.

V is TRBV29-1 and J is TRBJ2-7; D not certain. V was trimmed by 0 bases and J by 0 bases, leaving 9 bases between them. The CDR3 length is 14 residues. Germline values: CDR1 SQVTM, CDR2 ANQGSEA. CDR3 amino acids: CSVEDRGSSYEQYF. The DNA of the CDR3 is TGCAGCGTTGAAGATCGTGGCAGCTCCTACGAGCAGTACTTC.

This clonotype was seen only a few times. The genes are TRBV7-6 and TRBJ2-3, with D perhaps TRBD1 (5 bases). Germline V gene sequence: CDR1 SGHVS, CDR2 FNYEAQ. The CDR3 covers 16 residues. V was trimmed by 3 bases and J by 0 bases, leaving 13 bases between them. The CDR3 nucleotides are TGTGCCAGCAGCTTGATGCCAGGGCTAAGCACAGATACGCAGTATTTT. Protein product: CASSLMPGLSTDTQYF.

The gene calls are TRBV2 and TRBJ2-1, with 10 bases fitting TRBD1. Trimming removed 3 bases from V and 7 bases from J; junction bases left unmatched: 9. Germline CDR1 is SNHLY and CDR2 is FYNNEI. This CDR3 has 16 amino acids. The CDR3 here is CASSELWDRGSNEQFF. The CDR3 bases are TGTGCCAGCAGTGAGCTTTGGGACAGGGGATCAAATGAGCAGTTCTTC.

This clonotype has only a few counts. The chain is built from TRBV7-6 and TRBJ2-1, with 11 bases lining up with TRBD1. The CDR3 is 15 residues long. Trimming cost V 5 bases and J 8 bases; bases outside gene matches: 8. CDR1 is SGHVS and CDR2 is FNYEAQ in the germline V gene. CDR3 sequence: CASSARDRGVYEQFF. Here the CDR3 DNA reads TGTGCCAGCAGCGCCCGGGACAGGGGGGTCTATGAGCAGTTCTTC.

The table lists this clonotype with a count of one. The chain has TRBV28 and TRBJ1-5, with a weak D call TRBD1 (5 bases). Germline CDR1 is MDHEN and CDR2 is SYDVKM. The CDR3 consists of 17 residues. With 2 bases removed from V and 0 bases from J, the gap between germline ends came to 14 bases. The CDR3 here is CASSLPQGKYSNQPQHF. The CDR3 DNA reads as TGTGCCAGCAGTTTACCCCAGGGCAAATATAGCAATCAGCCCCAGCATTTT.

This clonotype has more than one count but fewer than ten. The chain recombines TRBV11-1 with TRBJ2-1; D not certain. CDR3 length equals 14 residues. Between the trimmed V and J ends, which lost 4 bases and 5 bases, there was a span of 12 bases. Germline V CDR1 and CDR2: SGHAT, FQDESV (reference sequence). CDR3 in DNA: TGTGCCAGCAGCTACGCAGCTGGCCACAATGAGCAGTTCTTC. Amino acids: CASSYAAGHNEQFF.

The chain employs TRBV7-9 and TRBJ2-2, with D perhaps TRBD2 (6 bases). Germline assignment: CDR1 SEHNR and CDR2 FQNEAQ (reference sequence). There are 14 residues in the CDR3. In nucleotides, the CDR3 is TGTGCTGCGACTGGGACTTCAAACACCGGGGAGCTGTTTTTT. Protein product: CAATGTSNTGELFF.

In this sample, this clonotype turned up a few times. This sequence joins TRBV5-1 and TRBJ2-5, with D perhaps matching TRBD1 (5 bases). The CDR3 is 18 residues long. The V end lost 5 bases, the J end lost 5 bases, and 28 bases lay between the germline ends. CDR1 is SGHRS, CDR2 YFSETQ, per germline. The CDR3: CASRSSPTRAGHGETQYF. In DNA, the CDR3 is TGCGCCAGCAGATCCTCCCCCACCCGTGCAGGGCACGGGGAGACCCAGTACTTC.

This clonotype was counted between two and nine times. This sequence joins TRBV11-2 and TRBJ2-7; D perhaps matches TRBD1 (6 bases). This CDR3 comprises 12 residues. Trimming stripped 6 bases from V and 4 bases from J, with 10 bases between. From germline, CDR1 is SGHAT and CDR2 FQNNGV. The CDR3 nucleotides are TGTGCCAGCAGGTCGACAGGATACGAGCAGTACTTC. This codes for CASRSTGYEQYF.

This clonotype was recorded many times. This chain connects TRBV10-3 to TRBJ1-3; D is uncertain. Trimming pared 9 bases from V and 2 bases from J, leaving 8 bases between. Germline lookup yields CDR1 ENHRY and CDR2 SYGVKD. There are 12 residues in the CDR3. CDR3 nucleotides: TGTGCCATTCAAGGGACTGGAAACACCATATATTTT. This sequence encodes CAIQGTGNTIYF.

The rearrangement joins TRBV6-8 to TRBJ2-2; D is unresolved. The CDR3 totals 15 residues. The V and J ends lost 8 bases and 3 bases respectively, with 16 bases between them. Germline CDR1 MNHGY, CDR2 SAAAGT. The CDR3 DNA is TGTGCCAGCTGCCGGGCAGGAAGGGACACCGGGGAGCTGTTTTTT. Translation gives CASCRAGRDTGELFF.

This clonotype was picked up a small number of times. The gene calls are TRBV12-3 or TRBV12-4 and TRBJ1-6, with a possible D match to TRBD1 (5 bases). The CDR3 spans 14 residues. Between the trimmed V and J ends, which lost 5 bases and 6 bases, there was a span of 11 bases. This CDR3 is CASSTDTPNSPLHF. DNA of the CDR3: TGTGCCAGCAGTACGGACACACCTAATTCACCCCTCCACTTT.

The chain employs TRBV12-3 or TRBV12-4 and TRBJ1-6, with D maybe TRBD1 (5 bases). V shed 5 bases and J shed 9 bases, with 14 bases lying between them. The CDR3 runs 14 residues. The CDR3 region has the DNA TGTGCCAGCAGTCGACGACCAGGGTTTTCACCCCTCCACTTT. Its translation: CASSRRPGFSPLHF.

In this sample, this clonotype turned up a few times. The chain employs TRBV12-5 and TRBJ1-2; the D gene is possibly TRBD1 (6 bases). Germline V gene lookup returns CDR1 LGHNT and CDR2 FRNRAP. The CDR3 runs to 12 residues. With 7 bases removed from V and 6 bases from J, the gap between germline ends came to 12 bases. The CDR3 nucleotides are TGTGCTAGTGCCCAGGGGAGGAATGGCTACACCTTC. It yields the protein CASAQGRNGYTF.

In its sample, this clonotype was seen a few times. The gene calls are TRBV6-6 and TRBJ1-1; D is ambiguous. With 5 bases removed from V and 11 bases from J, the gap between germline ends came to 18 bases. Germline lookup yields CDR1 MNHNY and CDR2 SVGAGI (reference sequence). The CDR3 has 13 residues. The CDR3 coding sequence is TGTGCCAGCAGTCCTGAAGAGGTACTGAACGCTTTCTTT. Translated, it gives CASSPEEVLNAFF.

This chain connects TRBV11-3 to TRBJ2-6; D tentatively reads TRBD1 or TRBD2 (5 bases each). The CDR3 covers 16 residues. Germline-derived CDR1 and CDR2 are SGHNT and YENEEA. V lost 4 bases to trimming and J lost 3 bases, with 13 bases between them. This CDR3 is CASSSGLGVGANVLTF. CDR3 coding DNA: TGTGCCAGCAGCTCCGGGCTGGGGGTTGGGGCCAACGTCCTGACTTTC.

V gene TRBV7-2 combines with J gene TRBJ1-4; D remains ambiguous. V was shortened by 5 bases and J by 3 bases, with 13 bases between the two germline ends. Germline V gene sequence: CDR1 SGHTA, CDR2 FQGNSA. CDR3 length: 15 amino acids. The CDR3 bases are TGTGCCAGCAGCCTTAGCGGGCAGGCTAATGAAAAACTGTTTTTT. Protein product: CASSLSGQANEKLFF.

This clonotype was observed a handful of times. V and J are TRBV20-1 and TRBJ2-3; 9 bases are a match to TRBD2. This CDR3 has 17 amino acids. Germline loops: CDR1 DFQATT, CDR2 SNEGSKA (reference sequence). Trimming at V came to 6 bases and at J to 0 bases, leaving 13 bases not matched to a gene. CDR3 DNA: TGCAGTGCCGGGGGGGCTAGCGGGGTTACTAGCACAGATACGCAGTATTTT. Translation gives CSAGGASGVTSTDTQYF.

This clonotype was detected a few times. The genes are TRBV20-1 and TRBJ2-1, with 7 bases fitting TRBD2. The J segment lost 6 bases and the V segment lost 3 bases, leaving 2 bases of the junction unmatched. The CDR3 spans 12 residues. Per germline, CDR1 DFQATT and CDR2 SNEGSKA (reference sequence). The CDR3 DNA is TGCAGTGCTAGGGGGGGGATCAATGAGCAGTTCTTC. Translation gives CSARGGINEQFF.

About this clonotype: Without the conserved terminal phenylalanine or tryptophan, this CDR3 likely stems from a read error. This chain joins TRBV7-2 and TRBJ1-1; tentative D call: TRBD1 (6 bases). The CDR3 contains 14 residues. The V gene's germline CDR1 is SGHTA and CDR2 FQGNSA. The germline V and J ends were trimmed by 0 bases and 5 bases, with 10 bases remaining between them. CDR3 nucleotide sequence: TGTGCCAGCAGCTTAGCGGGGGGGCGTACTGAAGCTTTCTCT. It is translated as CASSLAGGRTEAFS.